Sequencing of this T cell receptor (beta chain) was carried out in a study of identical twins. General study findings and limits: Twin pairs' shared out-of-frame alpha sequences were enriched in low generation probability.

All donors were healthy, and all were Caucasian. Concerning this clonotype: The antigen remains unidentified.

A universal primer site was created by template switching, with the cDNA bearing unique molecular identifiers. TCRdb re-derived calls from the 5' RACE reads in MiXCR, one entry per CDR3 protein. The sample holds about 1.7 million distinct CDR3 sequences, more than 30% seen once. V shed 1 base and J shed 5 bases, with 14 bases lying between them. The V gene's germline CDR1 is MNHEY and CDR2 SMNVEV (reference sequence). The CDR3 is made up of 15 amino acids. The material sequenced was cord blood. The TCR sequence derives from a newborn girl in good health. The chain is built from TRBV27 and TRBJ2-5, with TRBD2 as a possible D gene (6 bases). The CDR3 spells CASSLFPYGGETQYF. The CDR3 bases are TGTGCCAGCAGTTTATTCCCCTATGGAGGGGAGACCCAGTACTTC.